A single sample gave rise to the 15 T cell receptor beta chains below, sequenced in a study of vaccination and CD4 T cells after COVID-19. The antigens for these receptors are not known. The treatment was: approximately 9-day PBMC culture with coronavirus spike peptide pools or control peptides (ViraFEST assay). Cultured CD4+ T-cell DNA underwent Oncomine TCR Beta short-read sequencing. MiXCR, applied by TCRdb to the PCR reads, yields one record per CDR3 protein. The profile shows 3,000 to 4,000 distinct CDR3 sequences, 16% of them singletons. Input material: CD4+ T cells from blood, cultured in vitro. Every receptor here comes from a human donor who had recovered from COVID-19.

The chain is built from TRBV20-1 and TRBJ2-5, with 7 nucleotides matching TRBD2. Germline values: CDR1 DFQATT, CDR2 SNEGSKA (reference sequence). The trim removed 4 bases at V and 5 bases at J, leaving 13 bases unmatched. The CDR3 sequence is 15 residues long. The CDR3 spells CSAIRGGGGRETQYF. The CDR3 region has the DNA TGCAGTGCTATCCGAGGAGGCGGGGGTAGGGAGACCCAGTACTTC.

The rearrangement uses TRBV2 and TRBJ2-3, with D perhaps TRBD1 (5 bases). This CDR3 has 15 amino acids. V was clipped by 6 bases and J by 4 bases, with 17 bases between them. Germline assignment: CDR1 SNHLY and CDR2 FYNNEI. The CDR3, as DNA: TGTGCCAGCAGGATGACAGACCAAGGAGCAGATACGCAGTATTTT. Translation: CASRMTDQGADTQYF. The full variable domain, rest sourced from reference TRBV2 and TRBJ2-3, is EPEVTQTPSHQVTQMGQEVILRCVPISNHLYFYWYRQILGQKVEFLVSFYNNEISEKSEIFDDQFSVERPDGSNFTLKIRSTKLEDSAMYFCASRMTDQGADTQYFGPGTRLTVL.

By share of the sample, this clonotype is medium-sized (0.01 to 0.1%). The gene calls are TRBV6-1 and TRBJ1-2; no reliable D call. Deletions cut 3 bases from V and 10 bases from J, with 9 bases between. Germline CDR1 and CDR2: MNHNS and SASEGT. The CDR3 loop spans 11 amino acids. The CDR3 DNA reads TGTGCCAGCAGTGACCCCATCTACTACACCTTC. Protein product: CASSDPIYYTF.

This clonotype was seen more than once but under ten times. The V gene is TRBV30, the J gene TRBJ1-6, with TRBD1 matching over 8 bases. The V gene end was trimmed by 2 bases and the J gene end by 5 bases; junction bases not matched to a gene: 2. CDR3 length: 14 amino acids. From germline, CDR1 is GTSNPN and CDR2 SVGIG (reference sequence). As DNA, the CDR3 is TGTGCCTGGAGTTCGGGACAGGATAATTCACCCCTCCACTTT. It yields the protein CAWSSGQDNSPLHF. The variable domain in full, with the rest retrieved from reference TRBV30 and TRBJ1-6, is SQTIHQWPATLVQPVGSPLSLECTVEGTSNPNLYWYRQAAGRGLQLLFYSVGIGQISSEVPQNLSASRPQDRQFILSSKKLLLSDSGFYLCAWSSGQDNSPLHFGNGTRLTVT.

The chain employs TRBV11-2 and TRBJ2-3, with D possibly TRBD2 on 6 matching bases. V lost 4 bases, J lost 5 bases, and 16 bases lay in between. The CDR3 is 15 residues long. The germline V gene encodes CDR1 SGHAT and CDR2 FQNNGV. In DNA, the CDR3 is TGTGCCAGCAGCTCACTAGCTGGAGGTCGAGATACGCAGTATTTT. Protein product: CASSSLAGGRDTQYF. Full variable domain (rest looked up from reference TRBV11-2 and TRBJ2-3): EAGVAQSPRYKIIEKRQSVAFWCNPISGHATLYWYQQILGQGPKLLIQFQNNGVVDDSQLPKDRFSAERLKGVDSTLKIQPAKLEDSAVYLCASSSLAGGRDTQYFGPGTRLTVL.

The rearrangement joins TRBV6-4 to TRBJ2-1; 8 bases align to TRBD1. This CDR3 spans 15 amino acids. CDR1 is MRHNA, CDR2 SNTAGT, per germline. The trim removed 4 bases at V and 5 bases at J, leaving 7 bases unmatched. This CDR3 is CASSAAGQVNNEQFF. The CDR3 DNA reads TGTGCCAGCAGTGCGGCGGGACAGGTTAACAATGAGCAGTTCTTC.

This clonotype rates as medium-sized. This chain uses TRBV30 with TRBJ1-1, with D possibly being TRBD1 (6 bases). There are 13 residues in the CDR3. The V and J ends lost 4 bases and 1 base respectively, with 10 bases between them. The germline V gene encodes CDR1 GTSNPN and CDR2 SVGIG (reference sequence). CDR3 protein: CAWNLQGNTEAFF. In DNA form, the CDR3 reads TGTGCCTGGAACTTACAGGGGAACACTGAAGCTTTCTTT.

The CDR3 reads CASSAPPRNYGYTF. CDR3 nucleotides: TGTGCCAGCAGCGCCCCCCCCCGTAACTATGGCTACACCTTC. V is TRBV11-2 and J is TRBJ1-2; D not resolved. Germline loops: CDR1 SGHAT, CDR2 FQNNGV. The V gene lost 5 bases and the J gene lost 1 base, with 11 bases spanning the gap. This CDR3 contains 14 residues.

The table lists this clonotype with a few counts. V gene TRBV12-3 or TRBV12-4 combines with J gene TRBJ2-7, with 8 nucleotides matching TRBD2. V lost 5 bases and J lost 2; bases outside the gene matches: 5. CDR3 length: 14 residues. DNA for the CDR3: TGTGCCAGCAGTCCCCCGGGACTAGCCTACGAGCAGTACTTC. This codes for CASSPPGLAYEQYF.

This chain links TRBV3-1 with TRBJ1-2; D remains unclear. Germline assignment: CDR1 LGHDT and CDR2 YNNKEL (reference sequence). The V end lost 3 bases, the J end lost 5 bases, and 4 bases lay between the germline ends. The CDR3 runs 11 residues. CDR3 in amino acids: CASSQGYGYTF. CDR3 in DNA: TGTGCCAGCAGCCAGGGGTATGGCTACACCTTC.

Only a few counts were recorded for this clonotype. CDR3 sequence (DNA): TGTGCCAGCAGTGCCAGGGGGACTGAAGCTTTCTTT. Translating gives CASSARGTEAFF. This rearrangement joins TRBV6-1 to TRBJ1-1; 7 nucleotides match TRBD1. Losses at the gene ends were 4 bases for V and 5 bases for J; bases not matched to a gene: 1. This CDR3 region has 12 residues. CDR1 and CDR2 from the germline V gene are MNHNS and SASEGT.

The chain couples TRBV6-1 to TRBJ1-1, with 8 bases aligning to TRBD1. CDR1 is MNHNS, CDR2 SASEGT, per germline. J lost 3 bases, V lost 6 bases, and 12 bases had no gene match. The CDR3 is 16 amino acids. In nucleotides, the CDR3 is TGTGCCAGCAGCCTAAACAGGGGGGGCCTGCACACTGAAGCTTTCTTT. This codes for CASSLNRGGLHTEAFF.

This clonotype was picked up a small number of times. V gene TRBV7-3 combines with J gene TRBJ1-1; D uncertain. V was cut by 0 bases and J by 1 base, with 9 bases left in between. CDR1 is SGHTA and CDR2 is FQGTGA in the germline V gene. The CDR3 length is 15 residues. This chain's CDR3 is CASSLTPQRNTEAFF. CDR3 DNA: TGTGCCAGCAGCTTAACCCCCCAAAGGAACACTGAAGCTTTCTTT.

CDR3 region: CASSYSSYGYTF. The CDR3 nucleotides read TGTGCCAGCAGTTACTCCAGCTATGGCTACACCTTC. V and J are TRBV6-5 and TRBJ1-2, with unresolved D. CDR1 is MNHEY and CDR2 is SVGAGI in the germline V gene. There are 12 residues in the CDR3. Trimming took off 0 bases at V and 4 bases at J, with 3 bases between the two ends.

The V call is TRBV5-4, the J call TRBJ1-2; D is unclear. Germline CDR1 is SGHNT and CDR2 is YYREEE (reference sequence). CDR3 size: 14 residues. Trimming left V 0 bases short and J 7 bases short, with 13 bases between. For the CDR3, the DNA is TGTGCCAGCAGCTTGGGCGGAACTAAGGGTGGCTACACCTTC. The encoded protein is CASSLGGTKGGYTF. Full variable domain (outside the CDR3, taken from reference TRBV5-4 and TRBJ1-2): ETGVTQSPTHLIKTRGQQVTLRCSSQSGHNTVSWYQQALGQGPQFIFQYYREEENGRGNFPPRFSGLQFPNYSSELNVNALELDDSALYLCASSLGGTKGGYTFGSGTRLTVV.